The 7 T cell receptor beta chains below all came from one sample that was sequenced in a study of blood T cell repertoires in COVID-19. Profiling relied on immunoSEQ multiplex PCR, and the TCRdb table lists in-frame clones only, not all of them. The repertoire has 60,000 to 85,000 clones, approximately 84% of them found once; the top ten carry about a tenth. The sample consisted of peripheral blood. The receptors derive from a man between 60 and 75 years old with COVID-19, enrolled during active disease.

The genes are TRBV6-5 and TRBJ2-1; TRBD1 is a possible D gene (6 bases). The CDR3 is made up of 13 amino acids. V lost 8 bases and J lost 9, with 17 bases in between. The germline gives CDR1 MNHEY, CDR2 SVGAGI. CDR3 DNA: TGTGCCAGCCCGCGGACAGAGGTGGGTGAGCAGTTCTTC. It yields the protein CASPRTEVGEQFF.

This chain links TRBV11-2 with TRBJ1-2; D ambiguous. Trimming took 3 bases from V and 0 from J, leaving 11 bases between them. Germline-derived CDR1 and CDR2 are SGHAT and FQNNGV. The CDR3 sequence is 15 residues long. The CDR3 nucleotides are TGTGCCAGCAGCTTTACACAGACCACTAACTATGGCTACACCTTC. Translation gives CASSFTQTTNYGYTF.

The chain carries TRBV10-2 and TRBJ2-1, with 9 bases lining up with TRBD2. Trimming cost V 7 bases and J 7 bases; bases outside gene matches: 20. CDR3 size: 18 residues. Germline values: CDR1 WSHSY, CDR2 SAAADI. In nucleotides, the CDR3 is TGCGCCAGCACCAACCGGATGGCTAGCGGGACAGTTGGGAATGAGCAGTTCTTC. This sequence encodes CASTNRMASGTVGNEQFF.

The rearrangement joins TRBV7-3 to TRBJ1-2; no firm D call. This CDR3 is built from 14 residues. Germline assignment: CDR1 SGHTA and CDR2 FQGTGA. V lost 4 bases, J lost 9 bases, and 18 bases lay in between. The CDR3 coding sequence is TGTGCCAGCAGCTCCCCTACGGGATATAAAAGCTACACCTTC. This sequence encodes CASSSPTGYKSYTF.

The chain links TRBV24-1 to TRBJ2-3; no clear D. Trimming removed 1 base at V and 1 base at J, with 8 bases between. The CDR3 loop spans 15 amino acids. Looked up from germline, CDR1 is KGHDR and CDR2 is SFDVKD. The CDR3 DNA follows: TGTGCCACCAGTGATTTTGTCAGCGGCACAGATACGCAGTATTTT. This encodes CATSDFVSGTDTQYF.

On this clone itself: The sample carries other DNA sequences with the same CDR3. The chain combines TRBV11-2 with TRBJ2-5, with D tentatively TRBD1 (5 bases). The V end was cut by 1 base, the J end by 5 bases, with 8 bases between. The CDR3 contains 13 residues. Germline loops: CDR1 SGHAT, CDR2 FQNNGV. In DNA, the CDR3 is TGTGCCAGCAGCTTAGGGGGCTATGAGACCCAGTACTTC. It encodes CASSLGGYETQYF.

The chain couples TRBV6-1 to TRBJ1-3; TRBD1 aligns across 9 bases. The CDR3 runs to 15 residues. V was clipped by 3 bases and J by 0 bases; unmatched bases: 0. The V gene's germline CDR1 is MNHNS and CDR2 SASEGT. The CDR3: CASSEDRGSGNTIYF. The CDR3 DNA sequence: TGTGCCAGCAGTGAGGACAGGGGCTCTGGAAACACCATATATTTT.